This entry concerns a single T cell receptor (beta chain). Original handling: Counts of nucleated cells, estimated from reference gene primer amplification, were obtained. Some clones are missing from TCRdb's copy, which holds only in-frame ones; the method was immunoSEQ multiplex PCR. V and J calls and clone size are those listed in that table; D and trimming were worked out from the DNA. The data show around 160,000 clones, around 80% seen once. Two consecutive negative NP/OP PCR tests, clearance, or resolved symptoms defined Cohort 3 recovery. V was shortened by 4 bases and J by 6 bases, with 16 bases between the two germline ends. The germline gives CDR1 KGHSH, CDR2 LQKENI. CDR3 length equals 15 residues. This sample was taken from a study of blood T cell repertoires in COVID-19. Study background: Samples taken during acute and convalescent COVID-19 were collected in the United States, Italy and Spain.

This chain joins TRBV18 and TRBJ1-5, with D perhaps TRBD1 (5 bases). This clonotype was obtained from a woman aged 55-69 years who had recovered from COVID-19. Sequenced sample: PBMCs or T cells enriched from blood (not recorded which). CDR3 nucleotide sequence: TGTGCCAGCTCACTCGTCTCGGGGGAGGGTCAGCCCCAGCATTTT. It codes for CASSLVSGEGQPQHF.